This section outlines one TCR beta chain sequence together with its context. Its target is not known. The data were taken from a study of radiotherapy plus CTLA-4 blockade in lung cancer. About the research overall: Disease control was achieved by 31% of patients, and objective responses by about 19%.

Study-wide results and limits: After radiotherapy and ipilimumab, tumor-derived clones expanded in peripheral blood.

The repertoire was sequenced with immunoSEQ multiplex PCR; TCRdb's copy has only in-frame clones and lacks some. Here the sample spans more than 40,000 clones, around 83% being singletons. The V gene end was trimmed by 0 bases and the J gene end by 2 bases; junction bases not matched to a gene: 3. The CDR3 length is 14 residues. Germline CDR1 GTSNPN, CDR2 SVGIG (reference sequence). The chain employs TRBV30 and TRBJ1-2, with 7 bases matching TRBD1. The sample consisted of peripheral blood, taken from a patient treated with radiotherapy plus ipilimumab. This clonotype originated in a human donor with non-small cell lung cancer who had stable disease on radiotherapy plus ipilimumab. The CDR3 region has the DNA TGTGCCTGGAGTGTACAACAGGGGAACTATGGCTACACCTTC. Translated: CAWSVQQGNYGYTF.